This TCR beta chain was recorded in a study of spatial heterogeneity in lung cancer. The wider study: Detection consistently yielded more beta chains than alpha chains.

Time point given: sample taken at primary tumor resection. One entry per CDR3 protein results from TCRdb running MiXCR on the 5' RACE reads. The profile shows 24,000 or so distinct CDR3 sequences, roughly 7.2% of them singletons. This clonotype was picked up many times. Germline lookup yields CDR1 SGHNT and CDR2 YYREEE (reference sequence). Deletions cut 0 bases from V and 6 bases from J, with 10 bases between. The CDR3 is made up of 14 amino acids. The sequence was collected from a male donor with early-stage non-small cell lung cancer. This chain uses TRBV5-4 with TRBJ2-1, with D tentatively TRBD2 (6 bases). Sequences were derived from PBMCs, sampled at surgery. The CDR3 nucleotides read TGTGCCAGCAGCTTGGTGGGGGGTTCCAATGAGCAGTTCTTC. This codes for CASSLVGGSNEQFF.